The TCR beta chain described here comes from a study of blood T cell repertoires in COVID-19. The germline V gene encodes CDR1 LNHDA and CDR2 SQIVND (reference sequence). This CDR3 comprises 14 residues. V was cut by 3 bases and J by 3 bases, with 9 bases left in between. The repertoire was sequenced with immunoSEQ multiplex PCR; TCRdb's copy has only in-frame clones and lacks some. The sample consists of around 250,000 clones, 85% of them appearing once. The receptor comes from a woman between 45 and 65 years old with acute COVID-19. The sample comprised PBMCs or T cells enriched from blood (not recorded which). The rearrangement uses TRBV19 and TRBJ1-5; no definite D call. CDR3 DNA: TGTGCCAGTAGTATCAGAGGGAACAATCAGCCCCAGCATTTT. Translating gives CASSIRGNNQPQHF.